Listed below are T cell receptor beta chains from one sample, sequenced in a study of cytomegalovirus exposure and HLA in healthy donors. Method: immunoSEQ multiplex PCR; TCRdb's copy keeps in-frame clones and lacks some. This sample carries some 170,000 clones, about three quarters of them seen once, and the ten largest clones take 6.3%. Sequenced: PBMCs. The receptor set was obtained from a man aged 35 to 55 in good health and CMV-seropositive. The CDR3 runs from the conserved cysteine through the conserved F or W. A D gene is named only where the DNA matches it firmly. The size field is filled for only some rows; it gives once, few, many or a size class.

J gene,V gene,D gene,clone size,CDR3 protein,CDR3 DNA
TRBJ2-7,TRBV19,TRBD2,NA,CASSPYSLAGARNEQYF,TGTGCCAGTAGTCCGTATAGTCTAGCGGGAGCTCGGAACGAGCAGTACTTC
TRBJ2-1,TRBV4-1,NA,NA,CASSNRPTVTYNEQFF,TGCGCCAGCAGCAACCGGCCCACAGTTACCTACAATGAGCAGTTCTTC
TRBJ2-3,TRBV5-4,TRBD1,NA,CASSHPGQGPDTQYF,TGTGCCAGCAGCCACCCGGGACAGGGGCCAGATACGCAGTATTTT
TRBJ2-2,TRBV18,NA,NA,CASSQGYTGELFF,TGTGCCAGCTCACAGGGGTACACCGGGGAGCTGTTTTTT
TRBJ2-3,TRBV9,NA,NA,CASRGLGTDTQYF,TGTGCCAGCAGGGGACTGGGCACAGATACGCAGTATTTT
TRBJ2-1,TRBV19,NA,NA,CASERGRGANEQFF,TGTGCCAGTGAAAGGGGGCGCGGGGCCAATGAGCAGTTCTTC
TRBJ2-7,TRBV5-1,TRBD2,NA,CASSFLTSNPYEQYF,TGCGCCAGCAGCTTTTTGACTAGCAACCCCTACGAGCAGTACTTC
TRBJ2-5,TRBV5-1,TRBD2,NA,CASSLDPSGVSETQYF,TGCGCCAGCAGCTTGGACCCTAGCGGGGTCTCAGAGACCCAGTACTTC
TRBJ1-2,TRBV28,NA,NA,CASDRRGGNYGYTF,TGTGCCAGCGACAGAAGGGGGGGAAACTATGGCTACACCTTC
TRBJ2-3,TRBV29-1,NA,NA,CSVERVQGTDTQYF,TGCAGCGTTGAAAGGGTTCAGGGTACAGATACGCAGTATTTT
TRBJ2-3,TRBV19,TRBD2,NA,CASSTGTSGNTDTQYF,TGTGCCAGTAGTACCGGGACTAGCGGGAACACAGATACGCAGTATTTT
TRBJ2-1,TRBV4-1,NA,NA,CASSRGDVGNEQFF,TGCGCCAGCAGCCGGGGGGATGTGGGTAATGAGCAGTTCTTC
TRBJ2-1,TRBV9,NA,NA,CASSPRTAYNEQFF,TGTGCCAGCAGCCCTAGGACTGCCTACAATGAGCAGTTCTTC
TRBJ1-1,TRBV10-3,TRBD1,NA,CAISEKQGAPTEAFF,TGTGCCATCAGTGAGAAACAGGGGGCGCCGACTGAAGCTTTCTTT
TRBJ2-3,TRBV4-2,TRBD2,NA,CASSYGLAGVDTQYF,TGTGCCAGCAGCTACGGACTAGCGGGAGTAGATACGCAGTATTTT
TRBJ2-7,TRBV7-8,TRBD2,few,CASSRGGTRIHEQYF,TGTGCCAGCAGTCGCGGCGGGACTAGAATACACGAGCAGTACTTC
TRBJ2-3,TRBV2,NA,NA,CASTGLGTQYF,TGTGCCAGCACAGGGTTGGGTACGCAGTATTTT
TRBJ1-2,TRBV7-2,NA,NA,CASSLVGDLLTF,TGTGCCAGCAGCTTAGTGGGGGACTTGCTTACCTTC
TRBJ2-1,TRBV25-1,TRBD2,NA,CASSPRLADSNEQFF,TGTGCCAGCAGCCCGAGGCTAGCGGACTCCAATGAACAGTTCTTC
TRBJ1-2,TRBV14,NA,NA,CASSQGGPTLAYGYTF,TGTGCCAGCAGCCAGGGGGGACCGACGCTAGCCTATGGCTACACCTTC
TRBJ1-4,TRBV19,NA,NA,CASSPRGEINEKLFF,TGTGCCAGTAGCCCCCGGGGGGAGATAAATGAAAAACTGTTTTTT
TRBJ1-2,TRBV14,NA,NA,CASSQSVNYGYTF,TGTGCCAGCAGCCAATCAGTTAACTATGGCTACACCTTC
TRBJ2-3,TRBV7-3,NA,NA,CASSPGHGFTDTQYF,TGTGCCAGCAGCCCAGGGCACGGCTTCACAGATACGCAGTATTTT
TRBJ2-2,TRBV5-1,TRBD2,NA,CASSLGLAGGIPGELFF,TGCGCCAGCAGCCTAGGACTAGCGGGAGGGATACCCGGGGAGCTGTTTTTT
TRBJ2-1,TRBV7-9,TRBD2,NA,CASSLWSGRLRGNEQFF,TGTGCCAGCAGCCTGTGGAGCGGGAGACTACGCGGGAATGAGCAGTTCTTC
TRBJ2-1,TRBV11-2,NA,NA,CASSLATALDNEQFF,TGTGCCAGCAGCTTAGCTACAGCCCTTGATAATGAGCAGTTCTTC
TRBJ1-4,TRBV28,NA,NA,CASTRGGVGNEKLFF,TGTGCCAGTACGAGGGGGGGCGTGGGTAATGAAAAACTGTTTTTT
TRBJ2-1,TRBV28,NA,NA,CASSLSGYYNEQFF,TGTGCCAGCAGTTTATCCGGGTACTACAATGAGCAGTTCTTC
TRBJ2-7,TRBV11-2,NA,NA,CASSLGGSQSSYEQYF,TGTGCCAGCAGCTTAGGGGGCAGTCAGTCCTCCTACGAGCAGTACTTC
TRBJ1-1,TRBV10-1,NA,NA,CASSDGSTEAFF,TGCGCCAGCAGTGACGGGAGCACTGAAGCTTTCTTT
TRBJ2-7,TRBV19,TRBD1,NA,CASSIDPRGRLYEQYF,TGTGCCAGTAGTATAGATCCCAGGGGGCGCCTCTACGAGCAGTACTTC
TRBJ2-7,TRBV7-2,TRBD2,NA,CASSLAGVYEQYF,TGTGCCAGCAGCCTAGCGGGAGTCTACGAGCAGTACTTC
TRBJ1-2,TRBV19,TRBD1,NA,CAIRTGAAYGYTF,TGTGCCATTCGGACAGGGGCGGCCTATGGCTACACCTTC
TRBJ1-6,TRBV27,TRBD1,NA,CASRGQGAGSPLHF,TGTGCCAGCAGGGGACAGGGGGCAGGGTCACCCCTCCACTTT
TRBJ2-7,TRBV7-9,NA,NA,CASSLEQGAYEQYF,TGTGCCAGCAGCTTAGAACAGGGCGCCTACGAGCAGTACTTC
TRBJ1-1,TRBV2,NA,NA,CASSVSGNTEAFF,TGTGCCAGCAGTGTTTCGGGGAACACTGAAGCTTTCTTT
TRBJ2-7,TRBV11-3,NA,NA,CASSLPGGPYEQYF,TGTGCCAGCAGCCTCCCCGGGGGACCCTACGAGCAGTACTTC
TRBJ2-2,TRBV19,NA,NA,CASKGNANTGELFF,TGTGCCAGTAAGGGGAACGCGAACACCGGGGAGCTGTTTTTT
TRBJ2-1,TRBV15,TRBD2,NA,CATSRGTSWDEQFF,TGTGCCACCAGCAGAGGGACTAGCTGGGATGAGCAGTTCTTC
TRBJ2-7,TRBV5-4,NA,NA,CASSLGRQGNPYEQYF,TGTGCCAGCAGCTTGGGGCGTCAGGGGAATCCCTACGAGCAGTACTTC
TRBJ1-5,TRBV4-1,NA,NA,CASSRTGRQPQHF,TGCGCCAGCAGCCGAACAGGGCGCCAGCCCCAGCATTTT
TRBJ2-2,TRBV5-1,NA,NA,CASSFSGNTGELFF,TGCGCCAGCAGCTTTAGCGGGAACACCGGGGAGCTGTTTTTT
TRBJ2-4,TRBV7-2,TRBD2,NA,CASSLDSGRRTDIQYF,TGTGCCAGCAGCTTAGATAGCGGGAGACGAACAGACATTCAGTACTTC
TRBJ2-5,TRBV9,TRBD2,NA,CASSVDASGRQETQYF,TGTGCCAGCAGCGTAGACGCTAGCGGGAGACAAGAGACCCAGTACTTC